These 6 T cell receptor beta chains share one sample of origin, sequenced in a study of vaccination and CD4 T cells after COVID-19. The treatment: approximately 9-day PBMC culture with coronavirus spike peptide pools or control peptides (ViraFEST assay). The study sequenced cultured CD4+ T cell DNA using the Oncomine TCR Beta short-read assay. One entry per CDR3 protein, called by TCRdb with MiXCR from the PCR reads. The profile shows about 12,000 distinct CDR3 sequences, around 74% of them singletons. Their specific antigens are unknown. Material for sequencing was CD4+ T cells from blood, cultured in vitro. The source of these receptors is a human donor who had recovered from COVID-19.

The V call is TRBV20-1, the J call TRBJ1-1; TRBD1 might be the D (6 bases). The CDR3 totals 14 residues. V lost 2 bases to trimming and J lost 5 bases, with 15 bases between them. The germline V gene encodes CDR1 DFQATT and CDR2 SNEGSKA (reference sequence). CDR3 nucleotides: TGCAGTGCTAGAACTCCACAGGGTTGGACTGAAGCTTTCTTT. Translation: CSARTPQGWTEAFF.

In regard to this clonotype: Sequence at one end of the junction differs from germline and may be a read error. The chain combines TRBV15 with TRBJ2-3; TRBD2 might be the D (6 bases). Per germline, CDR1 LNHNV and CDR2 YYDKDF (reference sequence). This CDR3 spans 17 amino acids. The CDR3 loop reads CATSREQAGGTTDTRYF. The CDR3, as DNA: TGTGCCACCAGCAGAGAGCAGGCCGGCGGGACCACAGATACGCGGTATTTT. Complete variable domain (other parts from reference TRBV15 and TRBJ2-3): DAMVIQNPRYQVTQFGKPVTLSCSQTLNHNVMYWYQQKSSQAPKLLFHYYDKDFNNEADTPDNFQSRRPNTSFCFLDIRSPGLGDTAMYLCATSREQAGGTTDTRYFGPGTRLTVL.

The rearrangement joins TRBV18 to TRBJ1-5, with D possibly being TRBD1 (5 bases). The CDR3 consists of 15 residues. Trimming shortened V by 4 bases and J by 4 bases, and 14 bases separated the two germline ends. CDR1 is KGHSH, CDR2 LQKENI, per germline. CDR3 amino acids: CASSLERTLNQPQHF. The CDR3 DNA follows: TGTGCCAGCTCACTTGAAAGGACATTAAATCAGCCCCAGCATTTT. Filled out from reference TRBV18 and TRBJ1-5, the complete variable domain reads NAGVMQNPRHLVRRRGQEARLRCSPMKGHSHVYWYRQLPEEGLKFMVYLQKENIIDESGMPKERFSAEFPKEGPSILRIQQVVRGDSAAYFCASSLERTLNQPQHFGDGTRLSIL.

The gene calls are TRBV28 and TRBJ2-7; the D call may be TRBD1 or TRBD2 (5 bases each). The CDR3 is 16 residues long. The V end lost 5 bases, the J end lost 2 bases, and 19 bases lay between the germline ends. Germline CDR1 and CDR2: MDHEN and SYDVKM. DNA for the CDR3: TGTGCCAGCAGTGTCCTTTGGGGGAACAACGCCTACGAGCAGTACTTC. It is translated as CASSVLWGNNAYEQYF.

V gene TRBV6-1 combines with J gene TRBJ1-2; D unclear. V lost 6 bases, J lost 3 bases, and 14 bases lay in between. Germline CDR1 reads MNHNS; CDR2 reads SASEGT. This CDR3 contains 14 residues. This chain's CDR3 is CASSSFGWDYGYTF. The CDR3 DNA sequence: TGTGCCAGCAGCTCCTTCGGGTGGGACTATGGCTACACCTTC.

The DNA of the CDR3 is TGTGCCACCGGGGAGGGGTTGAACACTGAAGCTTTCTTT. Translated: CATGEGLNTEAFF. This chain connects TRBV15 to TRBJ1-1; possible D gene TRBD1, 5 bases. This CDR3 has 13 amino acids. V was pared by 8 bases and J by 0 bases, with 10 bases between. Germline V gene lookup returns CDR1 LNHNV and CDR2 YYDKDF (reference sequence).